This T cell receptor beta chain emerged from a study of neoadjuvant anti-PD-1 for oral cavity cancer. V lost 5 bases and J lost 1, with 12 bases in between. Germline values: CDR1 SEHNR, CDR2 FQNEAQ (reference sequence). CDR3 length equals 14 residues. Only in-frame clones appear in the TCRdb table, and some are missing; sequencing was by immunoSEQ multiplex PCR. The table shows around 81,000 clones, with approximately 80% occurring only once. This chain connects TRBV7-9 to TRBJ2-7; weak D call: TRBD1 (6 bases). This material consisted of PBMCs, taken before nivolumab (anti-PD-1) treatment. The source is a person between 40 and 79 years old with oral cavity squamous cell carcinoma. The CDR3 loop reads CASSGTPTSYEQYF. The CDR3 DNA follows: TGTGCCAGCAGCGGGACACCAACTTCCTACGAGCAGTACTTC.